The clone carrying this T cell receptor beta chain was detected only once. In the study's own analysis: Amplified reference gene primers provided the basis for estimating nucleated cell counts. The protocol was immunoSEQ multiplex PCR, while the TCRdb copy is restricted to in-frame clones and leaves out a portion. V, J and clone size derive from that table, while D and trimming were established from the DNA sequence. The repertoire has roughly 150,000 clones, about 80% of them found once; the top ten carry approximately 10%. The data derive from a study of blood T cell repertoires in COVID-19. Study in general: Acute and convalescent COVID-19 samples came from the United States, Italy and Spain. PBMCs, B-cell-depleted T cells, or T cells provided the cDNA or gDNA that made up the material.

The V and J ends lost 6 bases and 0 bases respectively, with 14 bases between them. The germline gives CDR1 MNHEY, CDR2 SVGEGT. This CDR3 has 15 amino acids. The specimen was peripheral blood. V and J are TRBV6-2 or TRBV6-3 and TRBJ1-2, with D perhaps TRBD1 (6 bases). This TCR came from a man in his sixties or seventies with active or convalescent COVID-19. This chain's CDR3 is CASSLGTNANYGYTF. The CDR3 DNA reads as TGTGCCAGCAGCCTAGGGACAAACGCTAACTATGGCTACACCTTC.